A selection of T cell receptor beta chains follows, all from one sample in a study of CD8 T cells in Susac syndrome. Using its own MiXCR run on the immunoSEQ multiplex PCR reads, TCRdb lists one record per CDR3 protein. The sample consists of about 150,000 distinct CDR3 sequences, 80% to 95% of them appearing once. Material: CD4+ T cells from PBMCs. The receptors originated from a human donor with multiple sclerosis. Each CDR3 is given with its conserved first and last residue. The order of the fields is V gene, J gene, CDR3 length, CDR3 protein.

V gene: TRBV30
J gene: TRBJ2-7
CDR3 length: 13
CDR3 protein: CAWSTLGNYEQYF

V gene: TRBV24-1
J gene: TRBJ2-1
CDR3 length: 18
CDR3 protein: CATSDLPGTSGSYNEQFF

V gene: TRBV2
J gene: TRBJ2-1
CDR3 length: 13
CDR3 protein: CASSESSYNEQFF

V gene: TRBV12-3/TRBV12-4
J gene: TRBJ1-2
CDR3 length: 13
CDR3 protein: CASSRTGPGGYTF

V gene: TRBV7-2
J gene: TRBJ2-5
CDR3 length: 14
CDR3 protein: CASSPRLSGETQYF

V gene: TRBV20-1
J gene: TRBJ1-2
CDR3 length: 15
CDR3 protein: CSASLLEGQGIGYTF

V gene: TRBV20-1
J gene: TRBJ1-1
CDR3 length: 16
CDR3 protein: CSARDHGTGGGGEAFF

V gene: TRBV3-1
J gene: TRBJ1-5
CDR3 length: 12
CDR3 protein: CASSQGRQPQHF

V gene: TRBV28
J gene: TRBJ2-2
CDR3 length: 14
CDR3 protein: CASSASGGTGELFF

V gene: TRBV19
J gene: TRBJ2-3
CDR3 length: 15
CDR3 protein: CASTSRQGNTDTQYF

V gene: TRBV6-2/TRBV6-3
J gene: TRBJ2-7
CDR3 length: 11
CDR3 protein: CASSEGDEQYF

V gene: TRBV29-1
J gene: TRBJ2-7
CDR3 length: 14
CDR3 protein: CSVVGSGTLYEQYF

V gene: TRBV4-3
J gene: TRBJ1-1
CDR3 length: 14
CDR3 protein: CASSQGDRGTEAFF